The T cell receptor (beta chain) under discussion was sequenced for a study of OX40 agonist ivuxolimab in advanced cancers. Clones were sequenced by immunoSEQ multiplex PCR, and TCRdb holds only the in-frame ones, with some missing. The data show about 40,000 clones, roughly four fifths seen once. The length of the CDR3 is 14 residues. Trimming pared 0 bases from V and 0 bases from J, leaving 4 bases between. Germline V gene sequence: CDR1 SGHRS, CDR2 YFSETQ. The TCR originated in an adult with an advanced solid tumor such as melanoma, head and neck, liver or kidney cancer. The sequenced sample was CD4+ or CD8+ T cells sorted from blood, obtained in a trial of the OX40 agonist ivuxolimab. The gene calls are TRBV5-1 and TRBJ2-1; D is undetermined. The CDR3 bases are TGCGCCAGCAGCTTGGGTCTCTCCTACAATGAGCAGTTCTTC. This encodes CASSLGLSYNEQFF.